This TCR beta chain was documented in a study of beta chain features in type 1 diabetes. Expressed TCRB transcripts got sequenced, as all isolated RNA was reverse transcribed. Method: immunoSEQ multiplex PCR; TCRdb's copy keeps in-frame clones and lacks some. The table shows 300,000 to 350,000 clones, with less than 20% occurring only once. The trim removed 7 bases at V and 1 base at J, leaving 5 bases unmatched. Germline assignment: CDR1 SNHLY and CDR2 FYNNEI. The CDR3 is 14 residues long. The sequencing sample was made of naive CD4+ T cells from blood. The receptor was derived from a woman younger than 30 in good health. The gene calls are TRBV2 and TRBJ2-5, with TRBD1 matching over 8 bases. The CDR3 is CASIYRGTQETQYF. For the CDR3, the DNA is TGTGCCAGCATTTACAGGGGGACCCAAGAGACCCAGTACTTC.